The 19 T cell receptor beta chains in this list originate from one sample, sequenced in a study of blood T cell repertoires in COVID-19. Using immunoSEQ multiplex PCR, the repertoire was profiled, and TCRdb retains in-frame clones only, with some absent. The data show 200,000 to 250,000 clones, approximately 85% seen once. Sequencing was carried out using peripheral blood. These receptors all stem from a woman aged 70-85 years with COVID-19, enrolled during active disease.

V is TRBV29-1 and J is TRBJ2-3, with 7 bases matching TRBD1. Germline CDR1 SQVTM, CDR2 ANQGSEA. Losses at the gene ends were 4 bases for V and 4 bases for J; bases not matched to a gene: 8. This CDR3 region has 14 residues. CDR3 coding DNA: TGCAGCGTTGCTACCCTTACAGGGGCAGATACGCAGTATTTT. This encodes CSVATLTGADTQYF.

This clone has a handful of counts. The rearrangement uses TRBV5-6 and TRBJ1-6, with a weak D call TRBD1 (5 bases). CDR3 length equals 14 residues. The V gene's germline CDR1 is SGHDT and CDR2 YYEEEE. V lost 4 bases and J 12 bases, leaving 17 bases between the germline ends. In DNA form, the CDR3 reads TGTGCCAGCAGCATAGAACAGGTCCGAGTACCCCTCCACTTT. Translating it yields CASSIEQVRVPLHF.

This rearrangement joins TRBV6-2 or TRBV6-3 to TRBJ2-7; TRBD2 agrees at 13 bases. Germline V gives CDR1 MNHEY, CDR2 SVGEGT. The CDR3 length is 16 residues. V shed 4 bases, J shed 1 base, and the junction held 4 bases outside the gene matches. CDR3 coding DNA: TGTGCCAGCAGTTGGACTAGCGGGAGTTTGTCCTACGAGCAGTACTTC. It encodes CASSWTSGSLSYEQYF.

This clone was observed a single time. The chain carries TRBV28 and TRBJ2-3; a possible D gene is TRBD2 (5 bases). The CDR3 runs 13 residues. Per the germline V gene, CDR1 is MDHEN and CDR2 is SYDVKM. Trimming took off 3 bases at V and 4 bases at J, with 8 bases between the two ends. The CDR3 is CASSLASPDTQYF. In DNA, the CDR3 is TGTGCCAGCAGTTTGGCTAGCCCAGATACGCAGTATTTT. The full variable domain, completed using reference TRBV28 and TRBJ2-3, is DVKVTQSSRYLVKRTGEKVFLECVQDMDHENMFWYRQDPGLGLRLIYFSYDVKMKEKGDIPEGYSVSREKKERFSLILESASTNQTSMYLCASSLASPDTQYFGPGTRLTVL.

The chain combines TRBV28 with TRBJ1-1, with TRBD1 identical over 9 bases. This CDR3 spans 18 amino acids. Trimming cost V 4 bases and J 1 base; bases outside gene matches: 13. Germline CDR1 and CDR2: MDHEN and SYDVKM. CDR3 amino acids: CASSSYRGLGAGNTEAFF. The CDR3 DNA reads TGTGCCAGCAGTTCTTACAGGGGGCTGGGCGCAGGGAACACTGAAGCTTTCTTT.

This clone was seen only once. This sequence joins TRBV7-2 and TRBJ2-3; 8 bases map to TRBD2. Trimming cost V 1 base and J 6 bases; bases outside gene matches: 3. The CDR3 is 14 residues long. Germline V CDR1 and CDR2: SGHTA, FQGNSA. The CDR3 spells CASSLGTSWDTQYF. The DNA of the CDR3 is TGTGCCAGCAGCTTAGGGACTAGCTGGGATACGCAGTATTTT.

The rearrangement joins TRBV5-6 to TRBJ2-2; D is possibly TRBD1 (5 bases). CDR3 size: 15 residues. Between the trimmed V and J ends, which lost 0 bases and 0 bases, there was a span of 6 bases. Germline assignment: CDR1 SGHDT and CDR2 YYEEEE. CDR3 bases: TGTGCCAGCAGCTTGGTACAGGCGAACACCGGGGAGCTGTTTTTT. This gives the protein CASSLVQANTGELFF.

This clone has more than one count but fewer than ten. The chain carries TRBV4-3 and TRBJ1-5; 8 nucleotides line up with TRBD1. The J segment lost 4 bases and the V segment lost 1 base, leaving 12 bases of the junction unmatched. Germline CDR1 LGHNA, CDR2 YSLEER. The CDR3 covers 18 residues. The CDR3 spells CASSQGLGQGLSNQPQHF. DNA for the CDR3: TGCGCCAGCAGCCAAGGGCTCGGACAGGGACTTTCAAATCAGCCCCAGCATTTT.

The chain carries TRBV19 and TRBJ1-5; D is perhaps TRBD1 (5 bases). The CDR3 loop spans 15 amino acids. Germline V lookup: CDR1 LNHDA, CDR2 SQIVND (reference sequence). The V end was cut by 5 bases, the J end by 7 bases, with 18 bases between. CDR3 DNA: TGTGCCAGTAGTGGAGTGGGGCAGGGAAACCAGCCCCAGCATTTT. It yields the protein CASSGVGQGNQPQHF.

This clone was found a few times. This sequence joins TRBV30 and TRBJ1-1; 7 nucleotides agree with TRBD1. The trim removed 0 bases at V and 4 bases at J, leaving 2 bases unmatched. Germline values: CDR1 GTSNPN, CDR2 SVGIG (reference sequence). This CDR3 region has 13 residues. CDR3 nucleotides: TGTGCCTGGAGTGTAGGGGACAGCACTGAAGCTTTCTTT. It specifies CAWSVGDSTEAFF.

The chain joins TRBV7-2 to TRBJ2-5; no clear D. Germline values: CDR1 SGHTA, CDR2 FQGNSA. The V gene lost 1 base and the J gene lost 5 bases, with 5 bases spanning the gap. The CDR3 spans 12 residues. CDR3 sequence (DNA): TGTGCCAGCAGCTTAGGTATGGAGACCCAGTACTTC. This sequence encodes CASSLGMETQYF.

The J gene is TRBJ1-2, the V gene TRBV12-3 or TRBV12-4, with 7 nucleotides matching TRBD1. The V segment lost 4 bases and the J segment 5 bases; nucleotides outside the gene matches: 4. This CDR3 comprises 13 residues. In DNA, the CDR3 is TGTGCCAGCAGTTCGGACAGGCCGTATGGCTACACCTTC. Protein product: CASSSDRPYGYTF.

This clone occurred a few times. CDR3 region: CASSLGLAGGYEQYF. CDR3 coding DNA: TGTGCCAGCAGCCTGGGTCTAGCGGGAGGCTACGAGCAGTACTTC. V and J are TRBV7-8 and TRBJ2-7; TRBD2 agrees at 11 bases. CDR3 size: 15 residues. Germline V lookup: CDR1 SGHVS, CDR2 FQNEAQ. The ends lost 5 bases at V and 3 bases at J; junction bases unmatched: 6.

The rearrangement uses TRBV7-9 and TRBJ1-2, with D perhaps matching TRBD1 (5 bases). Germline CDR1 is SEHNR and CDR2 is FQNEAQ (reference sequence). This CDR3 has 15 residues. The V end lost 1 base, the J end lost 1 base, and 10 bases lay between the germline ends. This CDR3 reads CASSLGQSVNYGYTF. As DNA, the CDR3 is TGTGCCAGCAGCTTAGGACAGAGTGTTAACTATGGCTACACCTTC.

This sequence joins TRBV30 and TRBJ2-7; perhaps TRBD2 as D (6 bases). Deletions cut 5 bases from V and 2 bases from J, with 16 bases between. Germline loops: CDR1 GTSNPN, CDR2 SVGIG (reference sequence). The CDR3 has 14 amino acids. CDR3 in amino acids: CAWSGAGRTYEQYF. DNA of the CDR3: TGTGCCTGGTCTGGGGCGGGACGTACCTACGAGCAGTACTTC.

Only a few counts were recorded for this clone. CDR3 region: CAISQAGLRSYNEQFF. The CDR3 coding sequence is TGTGCCATCAGTCAAGCGGGACTCCGATCCTACAATGAGCAGTTCTTC. The J gene is TRBJ2-1, the V gene TRBV10-3; 7 bases map to TRBD2. The V and J ends lost 5 bases and 1 base, in that order; junction bases with no gene match: 8. The length of the CDR3 is 16 residues. The germline V gene encodes CDR1 ENHRY and CDR2 SYGVKD.

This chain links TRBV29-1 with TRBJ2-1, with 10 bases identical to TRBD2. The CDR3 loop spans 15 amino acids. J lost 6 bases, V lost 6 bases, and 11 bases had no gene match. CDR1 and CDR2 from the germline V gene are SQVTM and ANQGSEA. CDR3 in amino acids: CSVVRAGGLGNEQFF. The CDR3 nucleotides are TGCAGCGTGGTGCGAGCGGGAGGGTTAGGCAATGAGCAGTTCTTC.

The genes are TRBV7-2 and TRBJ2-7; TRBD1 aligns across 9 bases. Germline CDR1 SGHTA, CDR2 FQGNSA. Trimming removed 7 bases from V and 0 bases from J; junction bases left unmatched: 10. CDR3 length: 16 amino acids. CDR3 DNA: TGTGCCAGCACCTCCTACCGGGACAGGGCCTCCTACGAGCAGTACTTC. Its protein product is CASTSYRDRASYEQYF.

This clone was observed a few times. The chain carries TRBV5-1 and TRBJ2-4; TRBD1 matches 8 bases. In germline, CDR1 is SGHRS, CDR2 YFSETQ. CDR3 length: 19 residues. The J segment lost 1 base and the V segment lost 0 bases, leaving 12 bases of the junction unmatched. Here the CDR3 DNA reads TGCGCCAGCAGCTTGGGCCCTTTACAGGGGGGTATGGCCAAAAACATTCAGTACTTC. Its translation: CASSLGPLQGGMAKNIQYF.